These 13 T cell receptor beta chains were all obtained from the same sample, sequenced in a study of blood T cell repertoires in COVID-19. Profiled with immunoSEQ multiplex PCR; TCRdb holds only in-frame clones, not every one. The sample includes under 300,000 clones, 82% seen only once; the top ten take 12%. Sequences were obtained from peripheral blood. The receptors were gathered from a woman aged 55-69 years with active or convalescent COVID-19.

The chain links TRBV7-8 to TRBJ2-5; 8 bases are shared with TRBD2. Germline trimming cut 5 bases from V and 4 bases from J; bases unmatched to any gene: 3. The CDR3 has 13 amino acids. Germline V gene sequence: CDR1 SGHVS, CDR2 FQNEAQ. The CDR3 loop is CASSRTSLETQYF. In nucleotides, the CDR3 is TGTGCCAGCAGCCGGACTAGCCTAGAGACCCAGTACTTC.

This rearrangement joins TRBV27 to TRBJ1-2; perhaps TRBD1 as D (6 bases). Per germline, CDR1 MNHEY and CDR2 SMNVEV (reference sequence). V lost 3 bases, J lost 0 bases, and 8 bases lay in between. CDR3 size: 14 residues. CDR3: CASSLRQANYGYTF. CDR3 in DNA: TGTGCCAGCAGTTTGAGACAGGCTAACTATGGCTACACCTTC.

The chain combines TRBV5-6 with TRBJ1-1; D is unclear. Trimming stripped 5 bases from V and 0 bases from J, with 14 bases between. This CDR3 contains 15 residues. In germline, CDR1 is SGHDT, CDR2 YYEEEE. The CDR3 here is CASSRRASLNTEAFF. CDR3 in DNA: TGTGCCAGCAGTCGGCGGGCCTCACTGAACACTGAAGCTTTCTTT.

The rearrangement links TRBV30 to TRBJ1-2; no clear D. Trimming removed 4 bases at V and 5 bases at J, with 14 bases between. Germline CDR1 is GTSNPN and CDR2 is SVGIG (reference sequence). The CDR3 has 13 residues. The CDR3 protein is CAWKSEGAYGYTF. The CDR3 DNA follows: TGTGCCTGGAAGAGCGAGGGCGCGTATGGCTACACCTTC. Full variable domain (missing parts from reference TRBV30 and TRBJ1-2): SQTIHQWPATLVQPVGSPLSLECTVEGTSNPNLYWYRQAAGRGLQLLFYSVGIGQISSEVPQNLSASRPQDRQFILSSKKLLLSDSGFYLCAWKSEGAYGYTFGSGTRLTVV.

The gene calls are TRBV6-5 and TRBJ1-4; tentative D call: TRBD1 (5 bases). CDR3 length equals 16 residues. Trimming pared 1 base from V and 7 bases from J, leaving 16 bases between. The germline gives CDR1 MNHEY, CDR2 SVGAGI. The CDR3 nucleotides read TGTGCCAGCAGTTACTGGTCCCGGGGGAGGGGTGAAAAACTGTTTTTT. Translation: CASSYWSRGRGEKLFF.

The chain recombines TRBV18 with TRBJ1-2, with D tentatively TRBD1 (6 bases). The V gene lost 6 bases and the J gene lost 8 bases, with 22 bases spanning the gap. The CDR3 consists of 15 residues. CDR1 and CDR2 from the germline V gene are KGHSH and LQKENI. The CDR3 bases are TGTGCCAGCTCCCCCGGGACAACGACTACGGAAGGCTACACCTTC. This codes for CASSPGTTTTEGYTF.

The chain uses TRBV9 and TRBJ1-2; D possibly corresponds to TRBD1 (5 bases). The CDR3 has 14 amino acids. Between the trimmed V and J ends, which lost 4 bases and 4 bases, there was a span of 14 bases. Looked up from germline, CDR1 is SGDLS and CDR2 is YYNGEE. CDR3 region: CASSTAGIPYGYTF. The CDR3 DNA is TGTGCCAGCAGCACAGCAGGGATTCCCTATGGCTACACCTTC.

The chain is built from TRBV20-1 and TRBJ1-5, with a tentative D call TRBD1 (6 bases). Trimming pared 3 bases from V and 1 base from J, leaving 13 bases between. The CDR3 totals 15 residues. CDR1 DFQATT and CDR2 SNEGSKA come from the germline V gene (reference sequence). The CDR3 sequence is CSASGGGGSNQPQHF. The CDR3 DNA follows: TGCAGTGCTAGTGGGGGCGGGGGGAGCAATCAGCCCCAGCATTTT.

This clone occurred a few times. The chain employs TRBV5-1 and TRBJ1-3; the D gene is possibly TRBD1 (5 bases). V lost 1 base to trimming and J lost 1 base, with 12 bases between them. This CDR3 contains 16 residues. The germline V gene has CDR1 SGHRS and CDR2 YFSETQ. The CDR3 loop reads CASSLTSGWSGNTIYF. The CDR3 DNA is TGCGCCAGCAGCTTGACATCAGGGTGGTCTGGAAACACCATATATTTT.

The gene calls are TRBV6-5 and TRBJ1-5; 7 bases are a match to TRBD1. The V segment lost 6 bases and the J segment 1 base; nucleotides outside the gene matches: 3. Germline assignment: CDR1 MNHEY and CDR2 SVGAGI. The CDR3 has 14 residues. The CDR3 DNA reads as TGTGCCAGCAGCCCGGGACAGAGCAATCAGCCCCAGCATTTT. It encodes CASSPGQSNQPQHF.

V and J are TRBV19 and TRBJ2-5, with 9 bases identical to TRBD2. The CDR3 contains 15 residues. V gave up 4 bases and J gave up 4 bases; unmatched junction bases: 7. Per the germline V gene, CDR1 is LNHDA and CDR2 is SQIVND (reference sequence). CDR3 protein: CASSTGGGGGETQYF. The CDR3 nucleotides read TGTGCCAGTAGTACCGGCGGGGGGGGTGGAGAGACCCAGTACTTC.

The chain carries TRBV5-4 and TRBJ2-5; 7 bases line up with TRBD1. Germline V gives CDR1 SGHNT, CDR2 YYREEE (reference sequence). The CDR3 sequence is 14 residues long. With V trimmed by 4 bases and J by 4 bases, 7 bases remained unmatched. The CDR3 sequence: CASSQGVRPETQYF. In DNA, the CDR3 is TGTGCCAGCAGCCAGGGGGTCAGGCCAGAGACCCAGTACTTC.

The chain couples TRBV4-2 to TRBJ1-2; 10 positions agree with TRBD1. V lost 0 bases and J lost 3; bases outside the gene matches: 1. Per the germline V gene, CDR1 is LGHNA and CDR2 is YNFKEQ. This CDR3 has 15 amino acids. Written as DNA, the CDR3 is TGTGCCAGCAGCCAAGAGACAGGGGGCTACTATGGCTACACCTTC. It codes for CASSQETGGYYGYTF.